The TCR beta chain under discussion was sequenced for a study of blood T cells in healthy people across ages. A sample-barcoded 5' primer and a J-beta primer mix were used in a second PCR of roughly 7 to 11 cycles. Template switching added a 12-random-nucleotide identifier to every cDNA molecule. Via MiXCR, TCRdb re-called the 5' RACE reads, giving one row per CDR3 protein. This table has roughly 800,000 distinct CDR3 sequences, approximately 53% appearing once. From germline, CDR1 is SQVTM and CDR2 ANQGSEA. This CDR3 has 11 amino acids. Trimming left V 7 bases short and J 2 bases short, with 7 bases between. In the case of this clonotype: Its antigen is not identified.

Every donor contributed roughly 10 milliliters of peripheral blood by blood draw. Study conclusions and caveats: Unsorted PBMCs prevented conclusive naive versus antigen-experienced comparison. The study found TCR beta diversity correlated strongly with naive T cell percentage.

Sequenced sample: blood. The J gene is TRBJ2-3, the V gene TRBV29-1; D is undetermined. This sequence was found in a man older than 75 in good health. CDR3: CSGGNTDTQYF. In DNA, the CDR3 is TGCAGCGGGGGAAACACAGATACGCAGTATTTT.